One sample yielded the 29 T cell receptor beta chains listed below, sequenced in a study of technical replicates of blood from a few donors. Assay used: immunoSEQ multiplex PCR; TCRdb lists only in-frame clones, some missing. Of roughly 70,000 clones in the sample, 93% are singletons; the top ten hold approximately 0.27%. Specimen: T cells isolated from PBMCs. The origin of the receptors is a human donor in good health.

The chain recombines TRBV6-1 with TRBJ1-5; the match to TRBD1 covers 8 bases. With 2 bases clipped from V and 0 bases from J, the junction kept 6 bases outside the gene matches. From germline, CDR1 is MNHNS and CDR2 SASEGT. CDR3 size: 17 residues. CDR3: CASSERDRPYSNQPQHF. The CDR3 region has the DNA TGTGCCAGCAGTGAACGGGACAGGCCTTATAGCAATCAGCCCCAGCATTTT.

The V call is TRBV7-9, the J call TRBJ1-1, with D tentatively TRBD1 (6 bases). The CDR3 consists of 14 residues. Deletions cut 6 bases from V and 5 bases from J, with 16 bases between. Germline CDR1 and CDR2: SEHNR and FQNEAQ (reference sequence). CDR3 residues: CASSRKGGETEAFF. The CDR3 DNA follows: TGTGCCAGCAGTCGCAAAGGGGGGGAAACTGAAGCTTTCTTT.

V gene TRBV25-1 combines with J gene TRBJ1-6; maybe TRBD1 (5 bases). Trimming removed 3 bases at V and 9 bases at J, with 15 bases between. From germline, CDR1 is MGHDK and CDR2 SYGVNS. This CDR3 region has 15 residues. DNA for the CDR3: TGTGCCAGCAGTGATGGAGGGCGCAGGGTTTCACCCCTCCACTTT. It yields the protein CASSDGGRRVSPLHF.

CDR3 sequence reads: CASGGQNNQPQHF. The CDR3 DNA reads as TGCGCCAGTGGAGGACAGAACAATCAGCCCCAGCATTTT. V and J are TRBV10-2 and TRBJ1-5, with D possibly TRBD1 on 6 matching bases. The length of the CDR3 is 13 residues. Germline V gene data show CDR1 as WSHSY and CDR2 as SAAADI. V was cut by 9 bases and J by 3 bases, with 12 bases left in between.

The chain combines TRBV10-1 with TRBJ1-2; D not resolved. CDR3 length equals 12 residues. V gave up 6 bases and J gave up 8 bases, with 13 bases separating them. Looked up from germline, CDR1 is WNHNN and CDR2 is SYGVQD (reference sequence). The CDR3 protein is CASRDLPGGYTF. The CDR3 region has the DNA TGCGCCAGCAGGGACCTGCCGGGGGGCTACACCTTC.

This chain links TRBV16 with TRBJ2-3; D is uncertain. V was shortened by 4 bases and J by 11 bases, with 19 bases between the two germline ends. The length of the CDR3 is 14 residues. Germline CDR1 reads KGHSY; CDR2 reads FQNENV. DNA for the CDR3: TGTGCCAGCAGCCTGCACTCCTTCCCCATTGGGCAGTATTTT. Its translation: CASSLHSFPIGQYF.

CDR3: CASSDRVNYGYTF. The CDR3, as DNA: TGTGCCAGTTCGGACAGGGTCAACTATGGCTACACCTTC. V and J are TRBV7-9 and TRBJ1-2; TRBD1 matches at 8 bases. Germline CDR1 is SEHNR and CDR2 is FQNEAQ (reference sequence). Germline trimming cut 9 bases from V and 2 bases from J; bases unmatched to any gene: 5. The CDR3 extends over 13 amino acids.

J is TRBJ2-7 and V is TRBV7-6, with a tentative D call TRBD2 (6 bases). This CDR3 has 17 residues. V gave up 7 bases and J gave up 3 bases, with 25 bases separating them. Germline CDR1 and CDR2: SGHVS and FNYEAQ. CDR3 in amino acids: CASTSLTSWRGSYEQYF. The CDR3, as DNA: TGTGCCAGCACTTCCCTGACCTCCTGGAGGGGAAGCTACGAGCAGTACTTC.

V and J are TRBV9 and TRBJ1-1, with a weak D call TRBD1 (6 bases). Trimming removed 4 bases at V and 1 base at J, with 14 bases between. Germline assignment: CDR1 SGDLS and CDR2 YYNGEE. The CDR3 runs to 15 residues. CDR3 sequence reads: CASSTPGHPNTEAFF. DNA of the CDR3: TGTGCCAGCAGCACCCCGGGACACCCGAACACTGAAGCTTTCTTT.

The chain has TRBV7-9 and TRBJ2-1; TRBD2 agrees at 7 bases. V lost 1 base and J lost 8; bases outside the gene matches: 17. The CDR3 runs to 18 residues. Germline lookup yields CDR1 SEHNR and CDR2 FQNEAQ (reference sequence). CDR3 bases: TGTGCCAGCAGCTTAGATGGGGAGGGGCCGAAAAGAAGGGATGAGCAGTTCTTC. Its protein product is CASSLDGEGPKRRDEQFF.

CDR3 in amino acids: CATLGQSVSGYEQYF. The CDR3 DNA is TGTGCCACTCTGGGACAGTCGGTGTCAGGCTACGAGCAGTACTTC. The V and J genes are TRBV19 and TRBJ2-7; 7 nucleotides align to TRBD1. The CDR3 has 15 amino acids. Trimming removed 10 bases from V and 3 bases from J; junction bases left unmatched: 15. Per the germline V gene, CDR1 is LNHDA and CDR2 is SQIVND (reference sequence).

The chain recombines TRBV9 with TRBJ1-2, with D possibly TRBD1 on 6 matching bases. This CDR3 contains 15 residues. Germline V gives CDR1 SGDLS, CDR2 YYNGEE. With 3 bases removed from V and 4 bases from J, the gap between germline ends came to 16 bases. CDR3: CASSEYLQGIYGYTF. Written as DNA, the CDR3 is TGTGCCAGCAGCGAGTACCTACAGGGAATCTATGGCTACACCTTC.

The genes are TRBV5-6 and TRBJ1-4, with 9 bases lining up with TRBD1. CDR1 and CDR2 from the germline V gene are SGHDT and YYEEEE. The CDR3 loop spans 16 amino acids. J gave up 4 bases and V 4 bases, and 8 bases lay outside the gene matches. The CDR3 region is CASSGHRTGDNEKLFF. The CDR3 DNA reads as TGTGCCAGCAGCGGTCATCGGACAGGGGATAATGAAAAACTGTTTTTT.

This chain connects TRBV7-9 to TRBJ2-1; D is undetermined. From germline, CDR1 is SEHNR and CDR2 FQNEAQ (reference sequence). The length of the CDR3 is 13 residues. Between the trimmed V and J ends, which lost 4 bases and 5 bases, there was a span of 9 bases. This CDR3 reads CASSSQYNNEQFF. The CDR3 DNA follows: TGTGCCAGCAGCTCACAGTATAACAATGAGCAGTTCTTC.

The chain employs TRBV27 and TRBJ1-2; TRBD1 is a possible D gene (5 bases). With 0 bases removed from V and 8 bases from J, the gap between germline ends came to 10 bases. CDR3 length equals 13 residues. CDR1 is MNHEY and CDR2 is SMNVEV in the germline V gene (reference sequence). CDR3 loop: CASSLSRAKGYTF. The CDR3, as DNA: TGTGCCAGCAGTTTATCCAGGGCAAAGGGCTACACCTTC.

The gene calls are TRBV27 and TRBJ1-4, with TRBD1 as a possible D gene (5 bases). The germline V gene has CDR1 MNHEY and CDR2 SMNVEV (reference sequence). CDR3 length: 11 residues. Trimming shortened V by 6 bases and J by 11 bases, and 10 bases separated the two germline ends. The CDR3 loop is CASREGHKLFF. In nucleotides, the CDR3 is TGTGCCAGCAGGGAGGGGCATAAACTGTTTTTT.

The chain uses TRBV7-9 and TRBJ1-4, with D unclear. Germline V lookup: CDR1 SEHNR, CDR2 FQNEAQ (reference sequence). Trimming left V 5 bases short and J 11 bases short, with 24 bases between. CDR3 length equals 16 residues. CDR3 bases: TGTGCCAGCAGCCGCCCGACCGTAGCCGGTGCGGAGAAACTGTTTTTT. Its protein is CASSRPTVAGAEKLFF. Full variable domain (outside the CDR3, taken from reference TRBV7-9 and TRBJ1-4): DTGVSQNPRHKITKRGQNVTFRCDPISEHNRLYWYRQTLGQGPEFLTYFQNEAQLEKSRLLSDRFSAERPKGSFSTLEIQRTEQGDSAMYLCASSRPTVAGAEKLFFGSGTQLSVL.

The chain joins TRBV11-2 to TRBJ2-7; D is unresolved. Germline CDR1 is SGHAT and CDR2 is FQNNGV. CDR3 length equals 11 residues. Trimming took 2 bases from V and 5 from J, leaving 4 bases between them. CDR3 sequence reads: CASSLFNEQYF. In nucleotides, the CDR3 is TGTGCCAGCAGCTTATTTAACGAGCAGTACTTC.

The chain joins TRBV7-9 to TRBJ2-2; TRBD2 matches at 7 bases. The CDR3 extends over 19 amino acids. CDR1 SEHNR and CDR2 FQNEAQ come from the germline V gene (reference sequence). The trim removed 3 bases at V and 6 bases at J, leaving 19 bases unmatched. The CDR3 nucleotides are TGTGCCAGCAGCTTGGGGGGGAGACCTACGATTTTAGTGGCCGGGGAGCTGTTTTTT. This codes for CASSLGGRPTILVAGELFF.

The chain has TRBV7-9 and TRBJ2-6, with 7 bases that match TRBD2. The CDR3 is 11 amino acids. V lost 7 bases to trimming and J lost 12 bases; unmatched junction nucleotides: 3. Germline-derived CDR1 and CDR2 are SEHNR and FQNEAQ (reference sequence). CDR3 sequence (DNA): TGTGCCAGCACCTGGGGGGGCGTCCTGACTTTC. Protein sequence: CASTWGGVLTF.

This sequence joins TRBV30 and TRBJ1-1; no definite D call. The V and J ends lost 2 bases and 4 bases respectively, with 11 bases between them. The CDR3 runs 13 residues. The germline gives CDR1 GTSNPN, CDR2 SVGIG (reference sequence). The CDR3 loop reads CAWSNSDLTEAFF. CDR3 bases: TGTGCCTGGAGTAACAGTGACCTCACTGAAGCTTTCTTT. The whole variable domain, filled in from reference TRBV30 and TRBJ1-1, reads SQTIHQWPATLVQPVGSPLSLECTVEGTSNPNLYWYRQAAGRGLQLLFYSVGIGQISSEVPQNLSASRPQDRQFILSSKKLLLSDSGFYLCAWSNSDLTEAFFGQGTRLTVV.

As to this clone: One end of the junction fails to match germline, which may point to a read error. For the CDR3, the DNA is TGTGCCAGCAAGGGGGCAGGGGGGTTGATTAACTTC. Translating gives CASKGAGGLINF. The gene calls are TRBV27 and TRBJ1-2, with 7 bases that match TRBD1. The germline CDR1 and CDR2 sequences are MNHEY and SMNVEV (reference sequence). This CDR3 region has 12 residues.

The rearrangement links TRBV4-2 to TRBJ2-3, with 8 nucleotides matching TRBD2. CDR1 is LGHNA and CDR2 is YNFKEQ in the germline V gene. This CDR3 region has 15 residues. V shed 3 bases, J shed 6 bases, and the junction held 8 bases outside the gene matches. The CDR3 sequence: CASSHTSGGGDTQYF. As DNA, the CDR3 is TGTGCCAGCAGCCACACTAGCGGAGGAGGGGATACGCAGTATTTT.

This chain uses TRBV4-2 with TRBJ2-1, with D perhaps TRBD1 (5 bases). The germline V gene encodes CDR1 LGHNA and CDR2 YNFKEQ. This CDR3 comprises 17 residues. V gave up 1 base and J gave up 6 bases, with 19 bases separating them. The CDR3 sequence: CASSQVSHEDISNEQFF. The CDR3, as DNA: TGTGCCAGCAGCCAAGTATCCCACGAGGACATTAGCAATGAGCAGTTCTTC.

V usage is TRBV18 and J usage is TRBJ2-1; D possibly corresponds to TRBD2 (5 bases). CDR1 is KGHSH, CDR2 LQKENI, per germline. The CDR3 consists of 13 residues. V dropped 6 bases and J dropped 1 base, with 7 bases sitting between them. The CDR3 sequence is CASSPGSYNEQFF. CDR3 DNA sequence: TGTGCCAGCTCCCCGGGGTCCTACAATGAGCAGTTCTTC.

The chain joins TRBV6-1 to TRBJ1-1; 8 bases are a match to TRBD1. CDR1 is MNHNS and CDR2 is SASEGT in the germline V gene. Unmatched junction bases numbered 4, after V lost 10 bases and J lost 0 bases. This CDR3 is 13 amino acids long. CDR3 amino acids: CATRQGMNTEAFF. CDR3 in DNA: TGTGCCACCCGACAGGGGATGAACACTGAAGCTTTCTTT.

The chain couples TRBV5-4 to TRBJ2-7; 11 bases match TRBD2. Germline V gene data show CDR1 as SGHNT and CDR2 as YYREEE (reference sequence). The length of the CDR3 is 15 residues. With 4 bases clipped from V and 4 bases from J, the junction kept 7 bases outside the gene matches. In nucleotides, the CDR3 is TGTGCCAGCAGCAGTAGCGGGAGGGTTAAATACGAGCAGTACTTC. Translated: CASSSSGRVKYEQYF.

This clone has just one count. The CDR3: CASTYHRSTEAFF. The CDR3 DNA reads as TGTGCCAGCACCTACCACAGGAGCACTGAAGCTTTCTTT. The chain is built from TRBV6-5 and TRBJ1-1, with a tentative D call TRBD1 (5 bases). This CDR3 has 13 residues. The ends were cut back, 7 bases at V and 4 bases at J, with 13 bases in the middle. The V gene's germline CDR1 is MNHEY and CDR2 SVGAGI.

CDR3 residues: CASSYQGHSDEQYF. Here the CDR3 DNA reads TGTGCCAGCAGTTACCAGGGACATAGCGACGAGCAGTACTTC. This rearrangement joins TRBV6-5 to TRBJ2-7; a weak D match, TRBD1 (6 bases). V was cut by 2 bases and J by 5 bases, with 13 bases left in between. Germline assignment: CDR1 MNHEY and CDR2 SVGAGI. The CDR3 has 14 amino acids.